This T cell receptor (beta chain) was sequenced for a study of blood T cell repertoires in COVID-19. Produced via immunoSEQ multiplex PCR; TCRdb's table is partial and in-frame only. The data show around 300,000 clones, roughly 86% seen once. Germline V gene sequence: CDR1 SGDLS, CDR2 YYNGEE. This CDR3 comprises 16 residues. V was cut by 3 bases and J by 3 bases, with 15 bases left in between. Sequences were obtained from PBMCs or T cells enriched from blood (not recorded which). This chain joins TRBV9 and TRBJ2-2; D is uncertain. The sequence came from a woman aged 55-69 years who had recovered from COVID-19. CDR3 region: CASSDRASSDTGELFF. In DNA, the CDR3 is TGTGCCAGCAGCGACCGAGCGTCCAGTGACACCGGGGAGCTGTTTTTT.